The 9 T cell receptor beta chains below were found in one sample sequenced in a study of identical twins. TCRdb passed the 5' RACE reads through MiXCR, listing each CDR3 protein once. The sample has more than 1.5 million distinct CDR3 sequences; roughly a third are singletons. Sequencing used cord blood. The receptors originated from a newborn girl in good health.

The chain links TRBV28 to TRBJ1-2; D remains ambiguous. Germline V gene data show CDR1 as MDHEN and CDR2 as SYDVKM. Trimming shortened V by 5 bases and J by 4 bases, and 11 bases separated the two germline ends. The CDR3 sequence is 13 residues long. CDR3: CASSGLGIYGYTF. CDR3 coding DNA: TGTGCCAGCAGTGGACTGGGGATCTATGGCTACACCTTC.

This clonotype was counted at least ten times. One junction end disagrees with the germline gene, perhaps due to a read error. V usage is TRBV5-1 and J usage is TRBJ1-2; weak D call: TRBD1 (6 bases). The CDR3 sequence is 14 residues long. Germline CDR1 and CDR2: SGHRS and YFSETQ. This CDR3 is CASSLVQGNYGYTF. The DNA of the CDR3 is TGTGCCAGCAGCTTAGTACAGGGTAACTATGGCTACACCTTC.

This clonotype was seen a few times. This chain joins TRBV6-5 and TRBJ1-6; D is undetermined. Germline-derived CDR1 and CDR2 are MNHEY and SVGAGI. CDR3 size: 12 residues. Trimming took off 7 bases at V and 8 bases at J, with 9 bases between the two ends. For the CDR3, the DNA is TGTGCCAGCACCACCGGGTATTCACCCCTCCACTTT. Amino acids: CASTTGYSPLHF.

This chain connects TRBV18 to TRBJ2-7; D tentatively reads TRBD1 or TRBD2 (5 bases each). Germline CDR1 is KGHSH and CDR2 is LQKENI. The CDR3 runs 15 residues. The ends were cut back, 6 bases at V and 3 bases at J, with 18 bases in the middle. Here the CDR3 reads CASSPDRDGDYEQYF. CDR3 in DNA: TGTGCCAGCTCTCCGGACCGGGACGGAGACTACGAGCAGTACTTC.

This clonotype was counted ten times or more. The chain has TRBV20-1 and TRBJ2-4, with D perhaps TRBD1 or TRBD2 (6 bases each). Germline V gives CDR1 DFQATT, CDR2 SNEGSKA (reference sequence). The V gene lost 0 bases and the J gene lost 1 base, with 13 bases spanning the gap. This CDR3 comprises 16 residues. CDR3 region: CSARDRIGGAKNIQYF. CDR3 DNA: TGCAGTGCTAGAGATCGTATAGGGGGGGCCAAAAACATTCAGTACTTC.

The chain recombines TRBV7-2 with TRBJ1-5; unclear D gene. Germline-derived CDR1 and CDR2 are SGHTA and FQGNSA. Trimming left V 1 base short and J 6 bases short, with 13 bases between. This CDR3 contains 15 residues. CDR3 nucleotides: TGTGCCAGCAGCTTAGGCAGTTCTAATCCTCAGCCCCAGCATTTT. The encoded protein is CASSLGSSNPQPQHF.

This sequence joins TRBV5-1 and TRBJ2-2; D not resolved. V lost 1 base to trimming and J lost 2 bases, with 6 bases between them. Germline V gene lookup returns CDR1 SGHRS and CDR2 YFSETQ. The CDR3 extends over 14 amino acids. The DNA of the CDR3 is TGCGCCAGCAGCTTGAAGCCCAACACCGGGGAGCTGTTTTTT. Protein product: CASSLKPNTGELFF.

The chain has TRBV6-1 and TRBJ1-2; possible D gene TRBD1, 5 bases. This CDR3 has 17 residues. V lost 4 bases to trimming and J lost 0 bases, with 18 bases between them. CDR1 and CDR2 from the germline V gene are MNHNS and SASEGT. This chain's CDR3 is CASSGADGGRANYGYTF. The CDR3, as DNA: TGTGCCAGCAGTGGAGCGGACGGGGGGAGAGCTAACTATGGCTACACCTTC.

In this sample, this clonotype turned up a few times. The rearrangement uses TRBV20-1 and TRBJ1-2; D not certain. Germline lookup yields CDR1 DFQATT and CDR2 SNEGSKA (reference sequence). V dropped 2 bases and J dropped 4 bases, with 11 bases sitting between them. The CDR3 is 13 amino acids. The CDR3 nucleotides are TGCAGTGCTAGAACCGCAGGTCTCTATGGCTACACCTTC. It specifies CSARTAGLYGYTF.